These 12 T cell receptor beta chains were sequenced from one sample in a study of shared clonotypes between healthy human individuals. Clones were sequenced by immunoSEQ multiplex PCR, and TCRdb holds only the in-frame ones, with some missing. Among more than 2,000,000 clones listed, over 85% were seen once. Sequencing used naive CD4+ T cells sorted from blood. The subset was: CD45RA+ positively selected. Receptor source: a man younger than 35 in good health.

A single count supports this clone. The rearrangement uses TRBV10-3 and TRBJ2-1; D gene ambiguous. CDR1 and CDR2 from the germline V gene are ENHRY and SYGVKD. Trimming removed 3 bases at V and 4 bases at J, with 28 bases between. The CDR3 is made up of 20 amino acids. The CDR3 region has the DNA TGTGCCATCAGTGATTTAGTTTCGAAAAGCCAACTTTCCCTATACAATGAGCAGTTCTTC. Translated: CAISDLVSKSQLSLYNEQFF.

CDR3 protein: CASSQDRGSGSRSYEQYF. Here the CDR3 DNA reads TGCGCCAGCAGCCAAGACCGTGGTAGCGGGAGTCGATCCTACGAGCAGTACTTC. This chain uses TRBV4-3 with TRBJ2-7, with 9 nucleotides matching TRBD2. The CDR3 extends over 18 amino acids. J was trimmed by 1 base and V by 0 bases; bases with no gene match: 10. The germline V gene has CDR1 LGHNA and CDR2 YSLEER.

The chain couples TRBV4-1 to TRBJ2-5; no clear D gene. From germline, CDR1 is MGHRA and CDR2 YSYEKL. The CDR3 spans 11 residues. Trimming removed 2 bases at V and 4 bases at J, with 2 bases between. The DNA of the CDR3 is TGCGCCAGCAGCCAATCAGAGACCCAGTACTTC. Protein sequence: CASSQSETQYF.

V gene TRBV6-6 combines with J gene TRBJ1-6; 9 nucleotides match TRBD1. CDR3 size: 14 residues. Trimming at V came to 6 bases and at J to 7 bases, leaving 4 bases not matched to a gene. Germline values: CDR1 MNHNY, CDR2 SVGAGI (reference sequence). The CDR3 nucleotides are TGTGCCAGCAGACCCGGGACAGGGAATTCACCCCTCCACTTT. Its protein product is CASRPGTGNSPLHF.

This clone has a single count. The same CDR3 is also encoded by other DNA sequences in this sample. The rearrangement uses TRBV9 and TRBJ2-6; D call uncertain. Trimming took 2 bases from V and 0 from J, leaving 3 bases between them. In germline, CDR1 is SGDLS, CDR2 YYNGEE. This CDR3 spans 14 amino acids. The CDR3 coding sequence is TGTGCCAGCAGCGTCAGCTCTGGGGCCAACGTCCTGACTTTC. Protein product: CASSVSSGANVLTF. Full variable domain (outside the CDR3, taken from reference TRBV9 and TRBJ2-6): DSGVTQTPKHLITATGQRVTLRCSPRSGDLSVYWYQQSLDQGLQFLIQYYNGEERAKGNILERFSAQQFPDLHSELNLSSLELGDSALYFCASSVSSGANVLTFGAGSRLTVL.

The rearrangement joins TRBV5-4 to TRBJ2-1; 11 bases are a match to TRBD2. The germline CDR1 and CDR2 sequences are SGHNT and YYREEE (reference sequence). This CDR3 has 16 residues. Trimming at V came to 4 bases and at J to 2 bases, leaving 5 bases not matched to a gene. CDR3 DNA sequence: TGTGCCAGCAGCGCAACTAGCGGGGGAACCTACAATGAGCAGTTCTTC. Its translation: CASSATSGGTYNEQFF.

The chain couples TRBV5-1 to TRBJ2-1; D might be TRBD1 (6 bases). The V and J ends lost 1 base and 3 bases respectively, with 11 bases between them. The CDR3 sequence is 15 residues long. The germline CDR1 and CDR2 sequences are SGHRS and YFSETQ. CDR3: CASSLNRVGYNEQFF. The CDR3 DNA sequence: TGCGCCAGCAGCTTGAACAGGGTCGGCTACAATGAGCAGTTCTTC.

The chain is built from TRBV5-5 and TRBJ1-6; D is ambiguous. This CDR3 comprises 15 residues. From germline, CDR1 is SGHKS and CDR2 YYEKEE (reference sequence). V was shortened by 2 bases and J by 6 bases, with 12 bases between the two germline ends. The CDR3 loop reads CASSLEDVPNSPLHF. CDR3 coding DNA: TGTGCCAGCAGCTTAGAGGACGTACCTAATTCACCCCTCCACTTT. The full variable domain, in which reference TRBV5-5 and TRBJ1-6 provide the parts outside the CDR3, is DAGVTQSPTHLIKTRGQQVTLRCSPISGHKSVSWYQQVLGQGPQFIFQYYEKEERGRGNFPDRFSARQFPNYSSELNVNALLLGDSALYLCASSLEDVPNSPLHFGNGTRLTVT.

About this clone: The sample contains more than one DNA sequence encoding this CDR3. The CDR3 DNA reads as TGTGCCAGCAGCGTGAGGGGCGGGGAGACCCAGTACTTC. This gives the protein CASSVRGGETQYF. V is TRBV9 and J is TRBJ2-5; D assignment may be TRBD1 or TRBD2 (5 bases each). This CDR3 spans 13 amino acids. Germline CDR1 reads SGDLS; CDR2 reads YYNGEE. Deletions cut 2 bases from V and 5 bases from J, with 10 bases between.

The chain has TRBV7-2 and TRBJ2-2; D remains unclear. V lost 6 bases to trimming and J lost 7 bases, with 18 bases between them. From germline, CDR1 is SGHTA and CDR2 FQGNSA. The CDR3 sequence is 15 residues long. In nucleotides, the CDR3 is TGTGCCAGCAGGGCCCAGAGTGGGTCTGGCGGGGAGCTGTTTTTT. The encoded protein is CASRAQSGSGGELFF. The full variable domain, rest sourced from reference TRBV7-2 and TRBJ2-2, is GAGVSQSPSNKVTEKGKDVELRCDPISGHTALYWYRQSLGQGLEFLIYFQGNSAPDKSGLPSDRFSAERTGGSVSTLTIQRTQQEDSAVYLCASRAQSGSGGELFFGEGSRLTVL.

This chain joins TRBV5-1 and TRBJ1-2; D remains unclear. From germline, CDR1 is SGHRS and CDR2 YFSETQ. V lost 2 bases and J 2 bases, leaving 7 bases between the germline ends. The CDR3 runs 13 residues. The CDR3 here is CASSFAQNYGYTF. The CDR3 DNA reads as TGCGCCAGCAGCTTCGCCCAGAACTATGGCTACACCTTC.

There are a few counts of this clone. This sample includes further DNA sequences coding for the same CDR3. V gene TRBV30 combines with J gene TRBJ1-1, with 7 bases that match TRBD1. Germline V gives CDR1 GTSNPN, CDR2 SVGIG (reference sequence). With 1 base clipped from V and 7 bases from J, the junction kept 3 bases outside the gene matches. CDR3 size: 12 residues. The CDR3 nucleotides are TGTGCCTGGAGTGGACAGGGCTTTGAAGCTTTCTTT. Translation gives CAWSGQGFEAFF.